This note documents a single T cell receptor beta chain sequence. No antigen is known for it. The data are from a study of beta chain features in type 1 diabetes. Findings and limits, study-wide: Shortening of TCRB CDR3s, moderate but significant, appeared in all four CD4+ subsets of Type 1 diabetes patients.

Germline trimming cut 3 bases from V and 8 bases from J; bases unmatched to any gene: 3. The CDR3 has 14 amino acids. CDR1 and CDR2 (germline): MGHRA, YSYEKL. Reverse transcribing all isolated RNA meant expressed TCRB transcripts were sequenced. Libraries were prepared by immunoSEQ multiplex PCR; TCRdb keeps only in-frame clonotypes and omits some of them. The table lists roughly 250,000 clones, roughly 20% of them singletons, with 0.028% in the top ten. This clonotype originated in a woman in her thirties or forties with type 1 diabetes. The chain recombines TRBV4-1 with TRBJ1-4; TRBD1 matches at 10 bases. Source material: naive CD4+ T cells from blood. The CDR3 sequence is CASSQTGGEEKLFF. The DNA for the CDR3 is TGCGCCAGCAGCCAGACAGGGGGCGAGGAAAAACTGTTTTTT.